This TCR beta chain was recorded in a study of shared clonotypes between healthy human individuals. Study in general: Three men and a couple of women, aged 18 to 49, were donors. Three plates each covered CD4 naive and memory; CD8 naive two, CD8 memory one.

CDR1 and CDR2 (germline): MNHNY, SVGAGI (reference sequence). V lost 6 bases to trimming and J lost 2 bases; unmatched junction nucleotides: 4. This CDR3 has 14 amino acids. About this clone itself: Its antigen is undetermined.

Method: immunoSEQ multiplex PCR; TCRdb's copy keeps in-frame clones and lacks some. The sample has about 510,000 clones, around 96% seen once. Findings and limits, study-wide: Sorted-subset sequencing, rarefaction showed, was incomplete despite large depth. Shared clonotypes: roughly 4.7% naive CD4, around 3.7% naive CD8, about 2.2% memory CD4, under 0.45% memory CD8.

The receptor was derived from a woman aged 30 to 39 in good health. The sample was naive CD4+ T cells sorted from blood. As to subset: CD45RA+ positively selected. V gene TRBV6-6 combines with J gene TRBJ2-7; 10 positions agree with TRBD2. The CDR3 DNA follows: TGTGCCAGCAGCCCGCTAGCGGGGGCCTACGAGCAGTACTTC. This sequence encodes CASSPLAGAYEQYF.